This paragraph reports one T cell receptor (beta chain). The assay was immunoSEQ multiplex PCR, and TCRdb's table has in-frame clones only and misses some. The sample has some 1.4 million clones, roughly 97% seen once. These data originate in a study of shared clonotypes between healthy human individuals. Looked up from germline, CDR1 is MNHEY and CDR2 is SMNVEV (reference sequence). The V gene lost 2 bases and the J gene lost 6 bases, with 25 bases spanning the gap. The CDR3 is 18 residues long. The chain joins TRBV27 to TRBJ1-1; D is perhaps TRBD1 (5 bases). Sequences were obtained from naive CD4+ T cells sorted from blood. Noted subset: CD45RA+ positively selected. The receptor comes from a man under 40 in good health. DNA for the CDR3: TGTGCCAGCAGTTTACTTTCAGGGAGGGGAAAGGTGGAAGCTGAAGCTTTCTTT. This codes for CASSLLSGRGKVEAEAFF.